These T cell receptor beta chains were read from a single sample in a study of cytomegalovirus exposure and HLA in healthy donors. TCRdb's table, derived via immunoSEQ multiplex PCR, lists solely in-frame clones and lacks some. The table has some 56,000 clones, around 83% seen once; the top ten hold more than 1.5%. What was sequenced was PBMCs. The receptors were gathered from a human donor in good health. The CDR3 runs from the conserved cysteine through the conserved F or W. Each record gives: V gene, D gene, clone size, J gene, CDR3 protein, CDR3 DNA. The D gene is left open where the match is weak. Some rows have no size entry. The others give once, few or many, or a class for an expanded clone.

>TRBV7-2|NA|NA|TRBJ2-1
CASSLVGSSYNEQFF
TGTGCCAGCAGCTTAGTCGGGAGCTCCTACAATGAGCAGTTCTTC
>TRBV4-1|TRBD1|NA|TRBJ2-3
CASSRGTGGIDTQYF
TGCGCCAGCAGCCGTGGGACAGGGGGAATAGATACGCAGTATTTT
>TRBV11-3|NA|NA|TRBJ1-1
CASSFAVNTEAFF
TGTGCCAGCAGCTTCGCAGTGAACACTGAAGCTTTCTTT
>TRBV29-1|TRBD1|few|TRBJ1-5
CSVGQGSDQPQHF
TGCAGCGTCGGACAGGGGTCCGATCAGCCCCAGCATTTT
>TRBV5-1|NA|NA|TRBJ2-7
CASSLTTGTYEQYF
TGCGCCAGCAGCCTCACGACAGGAACCTACGAGCAGTACTTC
>TRBV2|NA|NA|TRBJ1-5
CARGPPQHF
TGTGCCCGCGGGCCGCCCCAGCATTTT
>TRBV7-8|NA|NA|TRBJ2-3
CASSPNLPPDTQYF
TGTGCCAGCAGCCCTAATTTGCCCCCAGATACGCAGTATTTT
>TRBV2|NA|NA|TRBJ1-2
CASSGGIGYGYTF
TGTGCCAGCAGTGGAGGGATCGGTTATGGCTACACCTTC
>TRBV6-6|TRBD1|NA|TRBJ2-1
CASSYPGQGASEQFF
TGTGCCAGCAGTTACCCGGGACAGGGGGCTTCGGAGCAGTTCTTC
>TRBV7-9|NA|once|TRBJ1-1
CASSERGIGSTEAFF
TGTGCCAGCAGCGAACGGGGTATAGGGAGCACTGAAGCTTTCTTT
>TRBV5-1|NA|NA|TRBJ2-5
CASSLGDQETQYF
TGCGCCAGCAGCTTGGGCGATCAAGAGACCCAGTACTTC
>TRBV4-3|NA|NA|TRBJ2-2
CASSQTRGNTGELFF
TGCGCCAGCAGCCAAACCCGAGGGAACACCGGGGAGCTGTTTTTT
>TRBV7-3|NA|NA|TRBJ1-5
CASTEKAGSNQPQHF
TGTGCCAGCACTGAAAAGGCAGGTAGCAATCAGCCCCAGCATTTT
>TRBV7-2|TRBD2|NA|TRBJ2-3
CASSRTSGYTDTQYF
TGTGCCAGCAGTCGGACTAGCGGGTACACAGATACGCAGTATTTT
>TRBV5-1|TRBD1|NA|TRBJ1-6
CASSLGQGWGSPLHF
TGCGCCAGCAGCTTGGGACAGGGCTGGGGTTCACCCCTCCACTTT
>TRBV5-1|NA|NA|TRBJ1-2
CASSLGHSNYGYTF
TGCGCCAGCAGCTTGGGTCACAGTAACTATGGCTACACCTTC
>TRBV30|NA|NA|TRBJ1-3
CAWRLGAGNTIYF
TGTGCCTGGAGATTGGGAGCCGGAAACACCATATATTTT
>TRBV19|NA|NA|TRBJ1-1
CASSIDIWNTEAFF
TGTGCCAGTAGTATAGATATCTGGAACACTGAAGCTTTCTTT
>TRBV2|TRBD2|NA|TRBJ2-1
CASTRTSGNPQNEQFF
TGTGCCAGCACTAGGACTAGCGGGAATCCCCAGAATGAGCAGTTCTTC
>TRBV28|TRBD1|NA|TRBJ2-7
CASKGARSSYEQYF
TGTGCCAGCAAGGGGGCCAGGAGCTCCTACGAGCAGTACTTC
>TRBV5-1|NA|NA|TRBJ1-3
CASSLAFRGASGNTIYF
TGCGCCAGCAGCTTGGCATTCCGGGGAGCCTCTGGAAACACCATATATTTT
>TRBV7-2|NA|NA|TRBJ1-1
CASGGVRNTEAFF
TGTGCCAGCGGGGGGGTGCGGAACACTGAAGCTTTCTTT
>TRBV28|TRBD2|NA|TRBJ2-7
CASSRAGTSISEQYF
TGTGCCAGCAGCCGTGCCGGGACTAGTATCAGCGAGCAGTACTTC
>TRBV5-1|NA|NA|TRBJ1-6
CASSLESSYNSPLHF
TGCGCCAGCAGCTTGGAGAGCTCCTATAATTCACCCCTCCACTTT
>TRBV25-1|NA|NA|TRBJ1-5
CASSGAGVEQPQHF
TGTGCCAGCAGTGGGGCAGGGGTCGAACAGCCCCAGCATTTT
>TRBV7-3|NA|NA|TRBJ1-1
CASSQGGTLNTEAFF
TGTGCCAGCAGCCAAGGGGGTACGTTGAACACTGAAGCTTTCTTT
>TRBV9|NA|NA|TRBJ1-1
CASSVDGRDTEAFF
TGTGCCAGCAGCGTAGACGGGAGGGACACTGAAGCTTTCTTT
>TRBV2|TRBD2|once|TRBJ2-1
CASNRAGRYNEQFF
TGTGCCAGCAACAGAGCGGGACGCTACAATGAGCAGTTCTTC
>TRBV6-6|NA|NA|TRBJ2-7
CASSYGGHSYEQYF
TGTGCCAGCAGTTACGGGGGACATTCCTACGAGCAGTACTTC
>TRBV25-1|TRBD1|NA|TRBJ2-7
CASSAMNRDRGSEQYF
TGTGCCAGCAGTGCCATGAACCGGGACAGGGGGTCCGAGCAGTACTTC
>TRBV6-1|TRBD1|NA|TRBJ1-2
CASSETGGWYYGYTF
TGTGCCAGCAGTGAAACAGGGGGATGGTACTATGGCTACACCTTC
>TRBV28|NA|NA|TRBJ2-7
CASSFPGHPYEQYF
TGTGCCAGCAGTTTCCCGGGACACCCCTACGAGCAGTACTTC
>TRBV5-4|TRBD1|NA|TRBJ1-1
CASSPSLLQGASEAFF
TGTGCCAGCAGCCCCTCCCTATTGCAGGGGGCTAGTGAAGCTTTCTTT
>TRBV14|NA|NA|TRBJ2-1
CASSRILGFNEQFF
TGTGCCAGCAGCCGGATCCTAGGTTTCAATGAGCAGTTCTTC
>TRBV13|TRBD1|NA|TRBJ2-5
CASSFPTGRETQYF
TGTGCCAGCAGCTTCCCGACAGGGCGGGAGACCCAGTACTTC
>TRBV7-9|TRBD2|once|TRBJ2-7
CASSGSSGGTYEQYF
TGTGCCAGCAGCGGATCTAGCGGGGGGACCTACGAGCAGTACTTC
>TRBV15|NA|NA|TRBJ2-6
CATSRDQGSGANVLTF
TGTGCCACCAGCAGAGATCAGGGGTCTGGGGCCAACGTCCTGACTTTC
>TRBV5-6|NA|few|TRBJ2-7
CASSSFPLQASYEQYF
TGTGCCAGCAGCTCGTTCCCGTTGCAGGCCAGCTACGAGCAGTACTTC